Presented here are 2 T cell receptor beta chains from one specimen sequenced in a study of cytomegalovirus exposure and HLA in healthy donors. PCR employed 60 Vbeta and 13 Jbeta primers. Profiling relied on immunoSEQ multiplex PCR, and the TCRdb table lists in-frame clones only, not all of them. Of around 120,000 clones detected, over 8% appear once; the ten largest clones hold 3% to 3.5%. The source material was PBMCs. The receptors here all came from a man aged 25 to 40 in good health and CMV-seronegative.

The CDR3 loop reads CASSIPSGINNEQFF. CDR3 DNA sequence: TGTGCCAGTAGTATCCCGAGCGGCATTAACAATGAGCAGTTCTTC. This rearrangement joins TRBV19 to TRBJ2-1; D is possibly TRBD2 (5 bases). V shed 3 bases and J shed 5 bases, with 14 bases lying between them. The CDR3 has 15 residues. Germline V gene sequence: CDR1 LNHDA, CDR2 SQIVND (reference sequence). The full variable domain, with the rest looked up from reference TRBV19 and TRBJ2-1, is DGGITQSPKYLFRKEGQNVTLSCEQNLNHDAMYWYRQDPGQGLRLIYYSQIVNDFQKGDIAEGYSVSREKKESFPLTVTSAQKNPTAFYLCASSIPSGINNEQFFGPGTRLTVL.

This clone has a handful of counts. DNA of the CDR3: TGTGCCTGGGGCCCCGCGGTCTATCCCTACGAGCAGTACTTC. It specifies CAWGPAVYPYEQYF. The V and J genes are TRBV30 and TRBJ2-7, with D hard to call. The V gene's germline CDR1 is GTSNPN and CDR2 SVGIG (reference sequence). The CDR3 spans 14 residues. V was trimmed by 5 bases and J by 2 bases, leaving 16 bases between them.